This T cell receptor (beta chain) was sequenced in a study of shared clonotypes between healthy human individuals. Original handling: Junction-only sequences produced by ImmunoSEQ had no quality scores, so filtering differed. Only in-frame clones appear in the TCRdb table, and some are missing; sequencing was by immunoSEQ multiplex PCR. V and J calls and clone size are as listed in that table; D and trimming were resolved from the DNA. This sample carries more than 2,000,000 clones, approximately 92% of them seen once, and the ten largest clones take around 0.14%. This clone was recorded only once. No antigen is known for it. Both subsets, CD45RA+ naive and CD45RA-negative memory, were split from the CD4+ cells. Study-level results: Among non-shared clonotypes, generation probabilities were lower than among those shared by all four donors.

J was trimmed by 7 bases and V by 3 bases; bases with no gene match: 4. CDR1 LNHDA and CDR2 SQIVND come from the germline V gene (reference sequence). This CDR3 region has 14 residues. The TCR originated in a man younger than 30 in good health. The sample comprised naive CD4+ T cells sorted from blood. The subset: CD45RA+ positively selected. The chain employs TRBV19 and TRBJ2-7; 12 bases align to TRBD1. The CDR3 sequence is CASSMGQGAEEQYF. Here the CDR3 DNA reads TGTGCCAGTAGTATGGGACAGGGGGCGGAGGAGCAGTACTTC.